What follows describes a single TCR beta chain. The sample is drawn from a study of blood T cell repertoires in COVID-19. Profiling relied on immunoSEQ multiplex PCR, and the TCRdb table lists in-frame clones only, not all of them. The sample lists some 250,000 clones, more than 75% occurring once. Germline V gene data show CDR1 as SGDLS and CDR2 as YYNGEE. This CDR3 has 15 residues. Deletions cut 0 bases from V and 2 bases from J, with 12 bases between. The sequence derives from a woman between 35 and 50 years old with acute COVID-19. The sequencing input was PBMCs or T cells enriched from blood (not recorded which). The V call is TRBV9, the J call TRBJ2-7; no clear D. In DNA, the CDR3 is TGTGCCAGCAGCGTAGGCGGCAGCCCCACCTACGAGCAGTACTTC. Protein: CASSVGGSPTYEQYF. Using reference TRBV9 and TRBJ2-7 for the parts outside the CDR3, the full variable domain is DSGVTQTPKHLITATGQRVTLRCSPRSGDLSVYWYQQSLDQGLQFLIQYYNGEERAKGNILERFSAQQFPDLHSELNLSSLELGDSALYFCASSVGGSPTYEQYFGPGTRLTVT.